This T cell receptor beta chain derives from a study of cytomegalovirus exposure and HLA in healthy donors. Study-level information: Of 300 to 500 genotyped donors, about 80% clustered with self-reported Caucasian donors.

Germline V CDR1 and CDR2: MNHNS, SASEGT. This CDR3 is built from 13 residues. V lost 3 bases to trimming and J lost 4 bases, with 9 bases between them. The study ran its PCR with 60 Vbeta and 13 Jbeta primers. Assay: immunoSEQ multiplex PCR; the TCRdb copy retains only in-frame clones and omits some. The sample includes about 100,000 clones, over 75% of them seen just once. As for this clone: The antigen is unknown.

Study results and caveats: The authors reported that TCR beta sequences could predict HLA-A and HLA-B alleles. These predictions were accurate for most subjects in the first cohort. As was reported, the classifier diagnosed cytomegalovirus status with high specificity and sensitivity.

This receptor was obtained from a man aged 25-40 years in good health and CMV-seronegative. The chain combines TRBV6-1 with TRBJ1-2; D may be TRBD1 (6 bases). Input material: PBMCs. This CDR3 reads CASSDTGFYGYTF. Here the CDR3 DNA reads TGTGCCAGCAGTGATACAGGGTTCTATGGCTACACCTTC.